This T cell receptor (beta chain) was captured in a study of vaccination and CD4 T cells after COVID-19. Time point: late sampling 161 to 241 days after vaccination in three convalescent patients. Treatment given: roughly 10-day PBMC culture with coronavirus spike peptide pools or control peptides (ViraFEST assay). Germline V gene lookup returns CDR1 SGHTA and CDR2 FQGNSA. CDR3 length: 13 residues. Trimming cost V 5 bases and J 5 bases; bases outside gene matches: 4. This clonotype was seen just once. Its antigen is not identified. General study results and limits: A nonsignificant rise from roughly 21 to 40 was seen in the median number of SARS-CoV-2-reactive clonotypes.

The study sequenced cultured CD4+ T cell DNA using the Oncomine TCR Beta short-read assay. From the PCR reads, TCRdb called clonotypes with MiXCR, one entry per CDR3 protein. The sample has around 21,000 distinct CDR3 sequences, around 42% seen once. V gene TRBV7-2 combines with J gene TRBJ2-7; 9 bases map to TRBD1. Source: CD4+ T cells from blood, cultured in vitro, taken about 7 months after SARS-CoV-2 vaccination. The clonotype comes from a human donor who had recovered from COVID-19. This CDR3 is CASSQGQGNEQYF. DNA of the CDR3: TGTGCCAGCAGCCAGGGACAGGGCAACGAGCAGTACTTC. The full variable domain, completed using reference TRBV7-2 and TRBJ2-7, is GAGVSQSPSNKVTEKGKDVELRCDPISGHTALYWYRQSLGQGLEFLIYFQGNSAPDKSGLPSDRFSAERTGGSVSTLTIQRTQQEDSAVYLCASSQGQGNEQYFGPGTRLTVT.